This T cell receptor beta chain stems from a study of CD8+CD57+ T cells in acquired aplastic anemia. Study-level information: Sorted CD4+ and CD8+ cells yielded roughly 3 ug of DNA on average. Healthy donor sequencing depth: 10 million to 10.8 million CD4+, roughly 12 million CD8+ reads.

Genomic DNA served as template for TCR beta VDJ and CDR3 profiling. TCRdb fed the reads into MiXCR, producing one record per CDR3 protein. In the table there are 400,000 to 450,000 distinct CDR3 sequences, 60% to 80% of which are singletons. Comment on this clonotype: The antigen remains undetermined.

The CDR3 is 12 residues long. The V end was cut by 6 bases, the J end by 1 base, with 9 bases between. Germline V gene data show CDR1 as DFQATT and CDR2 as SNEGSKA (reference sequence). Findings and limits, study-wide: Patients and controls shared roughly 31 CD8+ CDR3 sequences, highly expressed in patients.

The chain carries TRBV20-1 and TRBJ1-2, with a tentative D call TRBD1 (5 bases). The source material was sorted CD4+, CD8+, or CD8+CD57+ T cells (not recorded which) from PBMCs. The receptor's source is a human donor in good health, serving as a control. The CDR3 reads CSASDSNYGYTF. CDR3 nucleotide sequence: TGCAGTGCCTCAGACAGTAACTATGGCTACACCTTC.